These 7 T cell receptor beta chains originate from one sample sequenced in a study of preoperative IRX-2 immunotherapy in early breast cancer. The method was immunoSEQ multiplex PCR; TCRdb's version includes in-frame clones alone and lacks a portion of them. Among 34,000 or so clones listed, 80% to 85% were seen once. The treatment was: preoperative locoregional IRX-2 cytokine immunotherapy. The input for sequencing was lymph node tissue, taken from a patient treated with IRX-2 immunotherapy. The source is a human donor with breast cancer.

This clone was picked up one time. The J gene is TRBJ2-5, the V gene TRBV28; perhaps TRBD2 as D (6 bases). Trimming took 6 bases from V and 5 from J, leaving 16 bases between them. The CDR3 is 14 amino acids. Per germline, CDR1 MDHEN and CDR2 SYDVKM. The CDR3 region has the DNA TGTGCCAGCAGCCCTACCGGGGGAGCCGAGACCCAGTACTTC. This codes for CASSPTGGAETQYF.

The chain joins TRBV18 to TRBJ1-4; 8 nucleotides match TRBD1. The CDR3 has 15 amino acids. Germline V gene sequence: CDR1 KGHSH, CDR2 LQKENI. V lost 3 bases to trimming and J lost 4 bases; unmatched junction nucleotides: 4. CDR3 nucleotide sequence: TGTGCCAGCTCACCGACAGGGGAGAGTAATGAAAAACTGTTTTTT. Translating gives CASSPTGESNEKLFF.

The chain links TRBV6-8 to TRBJ2-5; TRBD2 matches 9 bases. The CDR3 totals 14 residues. CDR1 MNHGY and CDR2 SAAAGT come from the germline V gene. Trimming removed 4 bases from V and 9 bases from J; junction bases left unmatched: 9. The CDR3 nucleotides are TGTGCCAGCAGTTCTAGCGGGGTGGTTGCGGCCCAGTACTTC. This encodes CASSSSGVVAAQYF.

The V call is TRBV6-8, the J call TRBJ2-6; D not resolved. The CDR3 totals 14 residues. With 5 bases removed from V and 0 bases from J, the gap between germline ends came to 5 bases. Germline assignment: CDR1 MNHGY and CDR2 SAAAGT. In DNA, the CDR3 is TGTGCCAGCAGTCGACGCTCTGGGGCCAACGTCCTGACTTTC. Amino acid sequence: CASSRRSGANVLTF.

This clone was found once. The chain recombines TRBV29-1 with TRBJ2-1, with TRBD1 matching over 8 bases. The CDR3 is 15 residues long. The trim removed 7 bases at V and 4 bases at J, leaving 12 bases unmatched. Per the germline V gene, CDR1 is SQVTM and CDR2 is ANQGSEA. The CDR3 nucleotides are TGCAGCGCCGGCGCCAGGACAGGGTTTTACAATGAGCAGTTCTTC. The encoded protein is CSAGARTGFYNEQFF.

The rearrangement joins TRBV29-1 to TRBJ2-1; unclear D gene. The germline V gene encodes CDR1 SQVTM and CDR2 ANQGSEA. V shed 6 bases and J shed 4 bases, with 19 bases lying between them. The CDR3 is 15 residues long. The CDR3 bases are TGCAGCGTAGATGAAGATGAGTTTGGGTACAATGAGCAGTTCTTC. Translated: CSVDEDEFGYNEQFF.

V gene TRBV5-1 combines with J gene TRBJ2-5; 7 bases agree with TRBD1. Germline loops: CDR1 SGHRS, CDR2 YFSETQ. The V gene end was trimmed by 4 bases and the J gene end by 5 bases; junction bases not matched to a gene: 17. This CDR3 comprises 17 residues. The CDR3 is CASSRTRLRGPTETQYF. DNA for the CDR3: TGCGCCAGCAGCCGGACAAGACTGAGGGGGCCGACGGAGACCCAGTACTTC.